This T cell receptor (beta chain) is from a study of T cell responses to AZD1222 COVID-19 vaccine. This clone was observed once. The antigen remains unidentified. Method: immunoSEQ multiplex PCR; TCRdb's copy keeps in-frame clones and lacks some. The sample holds around 100,000 clones, roughly 86% seen once. Germline loops: CDR1 MNHEY, CDR2 SVGEGT. The ends were cut back, 2 bases at V and 4 bases at J, with 11 bases in the middle. This CDR3 spans 14 amino acids. Overall study results and limits: Only five to seven AZD1222 recipients were seropositive at baseline. Donors were mostly white British, more females; clonal diversity possibly underestimated. Nearly half of spike-specific TCRs reportedly target unmutated variant regions. In all cases, repertoires were sampled only after the peak T cell response.

V and J are TRBV6-2 or TRBV6-3 and TRBJ1-2, with D maybe TRBD1 (5 bases). The clonotype originates from an adult who received the MenACWY meningococcal vaccine as a control. The material sequenced was peripheral blood, taken 28 days after the second dose of the MenACWY control vaccine. Here the CDR3 reads CASSYAGSGYGYTF. CDR3 coding DNA: TGTGCCAGCAGTTACGCAGGGTCCGGCTATGGCTACACCTTC.